These 17 T cell receptor beta chains were all obtained from the same sample, sequenced in a study of blood T cell repertoires in COVID-19 (TCRdb year 2020). Libraries were prepared through the immunoSEQ multiplex PCR assay. TCRdb's version of the immuneACCESS table is confined to in-frame rearrangements and falls short of the full clone set. An unresolved V gene accounts for under half of the shortfall where checked; the remainder is of unknown origin. The table for this sample lists some 350,000 clones; around nine tenths of them were counted only once. The top ten clones comprise around 5% of the sample. Sequencing was done on a sample of PBMCs or T cells enriched from blood (not recorded which). The receptors here all came from a young man who had recovered from COVID-19.

This clone was counted a single time. The chain has TRBV11-2 and TRBJ2-7; D uncertain. The CDR3 totals 14 residues. The V and J ends lost 5 bases and 3 bases respectively, with 14 bases between them. Germline CDR1 and CDR2: SGHAT and FQNNGV. The CDR3 here is CASSPTGWFYEQYF. The DNA for the CDR3 is TGTGCCAGCAGCCCAACGGGTTGGTTCTACGAGCAGTACTTC. Based on the CDR3 plus reference TRBV11-2 and TRBJ2-7, the full variable domain is EAGVAQSPRYKIIEKRQSVAFWCNPISGHATLYWYQQILGQGPKLLIQFQNNGVVDDSQLPKDRFSAERLKGVDSTLKIQPAKLEDSAVYLCASSPTGWFYEQYFGPGTRLTVT.

The chain recombines TRBV27 with TRBJ2-7; D not certain. The germline V and J ends were trimmed by 6 bases and 3 bases, with 12 bases remaining between them. The CDR3 totals 13 residues. The germline gives CDR1 MNHEY, CDR2 SMNVEV (reference sequence). The CDR3 protein is CASRVPGVYEQYF. CDR3 in DNA: TGTGCCAGCAGGGTACCTGGAGTCTACGAGCAGTACTTC.

This clone was observed once. This chain connects TRBV27 to TRBJ2-4, with TRBD1 matching over 8 bases. V lost 5 bases to trimming and J lost 1 base; unmatched junction nucleotides: 19. Germline V gives CDR1 MNHEY, CDR2 SMNVEV (reference sequence). The CDR3 sequence is 20 residues long. The CDR3 DNA follows: TGTGCCAGCAGTCCTCAGATTTGGACAGGGAATGCTGGCGCCAAAAACATTCAGTACTTC. Encoded protein: CASSPQIWTGNAGAKNIQYF.

The chain links TRBV10-3 to TRBJ2-1; 9 bases map to TRBD2. The V gene's germline CDR1 is ENHRY and CDR2 SYGVKD. The CDR3 is 17 residues long. Germline trimming cut 0 bases from V and 3 bases from J; bases unmatched to any gene: 6. The DNA of the CDR3 is TGTGCCATCAGTGAGTCTGCCGCTAGCGGGGACTACAATGAGCAGTTCTTC. Encoded protein: CAISESAASGDYNEQFF.

The rearrangement links TRBV7-9 to TRBJ2-1; 12 bases map to TRBD2. Germline-derived CDR1 and CDR2 are SEHNR and FQNEAQ (reference sequence). Losses at the gene ends were 5 bases for V and 6 bases for J; bases not matched to a gene: 8. This CDR3 comprises 16 residues. The chain's CDR3 is CASSLPSSGGVNEQFF. The CDR3 coding sequence is TGTGCCAGCAGCCTCCCATCTAGCGGGGGGGTCAATGAGCAGTTCTTC.

The V and J genes are TRBV2 and TRBJ2-7, with D tentatively TRBD1 (6 bases). This CDR3 has 15 amino acids. Trimming pared 6 bases from V and 6 bases from J, leaving 21 bases between. Germline V lookup: CDR1 SNHLY, CDR2 FYNNEI. The chain's CDR3 is CASSSYRERNIEQYF. The CDR3 nucleotides are TGTGCCAGCAGCTCCTACAGGGAGAGGAATATCGAGCAGTACTTC. Looking up the rest from reference TRBV2 and TRBJ2-7 gives the full variable domain: EPEVTQTPSHQVTQMGQEVILRCVPISNHLYFYWYRQILGQKVEFLVSFYNNEISEKSEIFDDQFSVERPDGSNFTLKIRSTKLEDSAMYFCASSSYRERNIEQYFGPGTRLTVT.

This chain joins TRBV10-3 and TRBJ2-3; D perhaps matches TRBD2 (5 bases). V was cut by 10 bases and J by 3 bases, with 20 bases left in between. Germline V CDR1 and CDR2: ENHRY, SYGVKD. The CDR3 length is 15 residues. The CDR3 region is CATSMEVAATDTQYF. CDR3 sequence (DNA): TGTGCCACCAGCATGGAGGTGGCAGCAACAGATACGCAGTATTTT.

Comments on this clone: Additional DNA sequences in this sample encode the identical CDR3. The rearrangement joins TRBV5-1 to TRBJ2-2; 9 bases fit TRBD1. The V segment lost 0 bases and the J segment 6 bases; nucleotides outside the gene matches: 0. The CDR3 runs to 14 residues. Germline lookup yields CDR1 SGHRS and CDR2 YFSETQ. CDR3 in amino acids: CASSLGQGAGELFF. The CDR3 DNA reads as TGCGCCAGCAGCTTGGGACAGGGGGCCGGGGAGCTGTTTTTT.

This chain joins TRBV5-4 and TRBJ2-7, with D possibly being TRBD1 (7 bases). The CDR3 is 15 residues long. The ends were cut back, 4 bases at V and 2 bases at J, with 16 bases in the middle. Germline-derived CDR1 and CDR2 are SGHNT and YYREEE (reference sequence). CDR3 DNA sequence: TGTGCCAGCAGCCCCCAGGGGGGCAAGACCTACGAGCAGTACTTC. As protein: CASSPQGGKTYEQYF.

The CDR3 DNA reads TGTGCCAGTAGTATTACAGTGTCCTACGAGCAGTACTTC. Translation: CASSITVSYEQYF. This rearrangement joins TRBV19 to TRBJ2-7; D not resolved. The V and J ends lost 3 bases and 1 base respectively, with 7 bases between them. CDR1 LNHDA and CDR2 SQIVND come from the germline V gene (reference sequence). This CDR3 is 13 amino acids long.

This clone was counted once. The V and J genes are TRBV6-5 and TRBJ1-2, with D possibly matching TRBD1 (5 bases). The CDR3 consists of 16 residues. Germline V gene lookup returns CDR1 MNHEY and CDR2 SVGAGI. V dropped 0 bases and J dropped 5 bases, with 16 bases sitting between them. The CDR3, as DNA: TGTGCCAGCAGTTACTCGGGACGGGGACTCGGGTATGGCTACACCTTC. This codes for CASSYSGRGLGYGYTF.

This chain links TRBV6-5 with TRBJ2-4, with TRBD1 matching over 7 bases. Germline lookup yields CDR1 MNHEY and CDR2 SVGAGI. V gave up 6 bases and J gave up 7 bases; unmatched junction bases: 6. CDR3 length equals 13 residues. The CDR3 DNA is TGTGCCAGCAGCGCCGGGACAGAGAACATTCAGTACTTC. Translation: CASSAGTENIQYF.

The chain carries TRBV18 and TRBJ2-6; TRBD1 matches at 10 bases. V dropped 6 bases and J dropped 1; count of bases not matched to a gene: 6. The length of the CDR3 is 17 residues. The germline V gene encodes CDR1 KGHSH and CDR2 LQKENI. The CDR3 sequence is CASSPTGGASGANVLTF. CDR3 nucleotides: TGTGCCAGCTCCCCGACAGGGGGCGCATCTGGGGCCAACGTCCTGACTTTC.

The chain is built from TRBV7-9 and TRBJ1-2; 7 nucleotides line up with TRBD1. Germline-derived CDR1 and CDR2 are SEHNR and FQNEAQ (reference sequence). This CDR3 spans 14 amino acids. V lost 4 bases to trimming and J lost 3 bases; unmatched junction nucleotides: 5. CDR3 bases: TGTGCCAGCAGCTCAGACAGGGAGGACTATGGCTACACCTTC. Encoded protein: CASSSDREDYGYTF.

In DNA form, the CDR3 reads TGTGCCAGCAGCTTAGAGTCTACAGCAGGAGAAGCTTTCTTT. Protein: CASSLESTAGEAFF. The chain links TRBV11-1 to TRBJ1-1; D is unclear. Germline CDR1 is SGHAT and CDR2 is FQDESV (reference sequence). The CDR3 contains 14 residues. The V and J ends lost 1 base and 8 bases respectively, with 14 bases between them.

Regarding this clone: A junction boundary mismatches the germline segment, possibly from a read error. CDR3 sequence reads: CASREETGLAYEQYF. CDR3 bases: TGTGCCAGCAGGGAAGAGACAGGGTTAGCCTACGAGCAGTACTTC. This chain links TRBV2 with TRBJ2-7; 7 positions agree with TRBD1. Germline V lookup: CDR1 SNHLY, CDR2 FYNNEI. The CDR3 is made up of 15 amino acids.

This rearrangement joins TRBV11-2 to TRBJ2-7, with 9 bases fitting TRBD1. The germline gives CDR1 SGHAT, CDR2 FQNNGV. The junction had 13 bases not matched to a gene; V was cut back by 3 bases and J by 7 bases. The CDR3 is 16 amino acids. CDR3 DNA: TGTGCCAGCAGCTTGGGCCGGGACAGGGTGTTTGGGGAGCAGTACTTC. Its protein is CASSLGRDRVFGEQYF.